This T cell receptor beta chain was found in a study of regulatory T cells in long-lasting Graves disease. Germline loops: CDR1 LNHDA, CDR2 SQIVND (reference sequence). The CDR3 sequence is 18 residues long. Trimming took 1 base from V and 8 from J, leaving 24 bases between them. Time point of the sample: persistent/refractory GD, antithyroid drugs over 5 years with positive TRAb. There was RNA extracted from PBMCs, and the TCR library was made from it. Patients all came to the study from an endocrinology department in Xi'an, China. CDR3 regions were amplified by Arm-PCR using iRepertoire HTBI primers to build TCR beta libraries. TCRdb passed the multiplex PCR reads through MiXCR, listing each CDR3 protein once. The data show roughly 450,000 distinct CDR3 sequences, with less than 25% seen just once and roughly 30% held by the top ten.

The sequencing here drew on peripheral blood mononuclear cells (PBMCs), taken when the disease was refractory, from a patient treated with antithyroid drugs. This clonotype was obtained from a female donor with Graves disease. The rearrangement links TRBV19 to TRBJ2-1; possible D gene TRBD2, 6 bases. The CDR3 DNA reads as TGTGCCAGTAGTATAGGGGTGGAGGGAGGACGATTTGAGGATGAGCAGTTCTTC. Protein product: CASSIGVEGGRFEDEQFF.